The 7 T cell receptor beta chains below all came from one sample that was sequenced in a study of radiotherapy plus CTLA-4 blockade in lung cancer. This table comes from immunoSEQ multiplex PCR, and its TCRdb copy is limited to in-frame clones, with some not included. The table has about 78,000 clones, about 90% seen once; the top ten hold more than 2%. The sequencing used peripheral blood, collected from a patient treated with radiotherapy plus ipilimumab. The source of these receptors is a human donor with non-small cell lung cancer who had a partial response to radiotherapy plus ipilimumab.

DNA of the CDR3: TGTGCCAGCAGTTTAGCAGGATCGAACACCGGGGAGCTGTTTTTT. Protein product: CASSLAGSNTGELFF. The J gene is TRBJ2-2, the V gene TRBV28; D unclear. The CDR3 has 15 amino acids. Germline assignment: CDR1 MDHEN and CDR2 SYDVKM. The V end lost 2 bases, the J end lost 0 bases, and 7 bases lay between the germline ends. The full variable domain, its missing parts supplied by reference TRBV28 and TRBJ2-2, is DVKVTQSSRYLVKRTGEKVFLECVQDMDHENMFWYRQDPGLGLRLIYFSYDVKMKEKGDIPEGYSVSREKKERFSLILESASTNQTSMYLCASSLAGSNTGELFFGEGSRLTVL.

This clone was seen only a few times. CDR3 sequence (DNA): TGTGCCTGGAGCCCCCGGACAGGATTTATGAACACTGAAGCTTTCTTT. Translation gives CAWSPRTGFMNTEAFF. The V and J genes are TRBV30 and TRBJ1-1, with 7 nucleotides matching TRBD1. The CDR3 is made up of 16 amino acids. J lost 0 bases, V lost 3 bases, and 10 bases had no gene match. Germline V gene sequence: CDR1 GTSNPN, CDR2 SVGIG (reference sequence).

The rearrangement uses TRBV5-6 and TRBJ2-4; D remains unclear. Germline V CDR1 and CDR2: SGHDT, YYEEEE. V lost 0 bases and J 0 bases, leaving 16 bases between the germline ends. This CDR3 is 18 amino acids long. CDR3 DNA sequence: TGTGCCAGCAGCTTGGGTGTTTCGATAACTCTAGCCAAAAACATTCAGTACTTC. It translates to CASSLGVSITLAKNIQYF.

This clone was detected a few times. The rearrangement joins TRBV20-1 to TRBJ1-1; D ambiguous. The V and J ends lost 7 bases and 6 bases respectively, with 12 bases between them. CDR1 is DFQATT, CDR2 SNEGSKA, per germline (reference sequence). The CDR3 spans 11 residues. In DNA, the CDR3 is TGCAGTGTGAGGGTTAACGCTGAAGCTTTCTTT. Amino acid sequence: CSVRVNAEAFF.

The chain has TRBV6-5 and TRBJ2-3; 9 bases are shared with TRBD2. J lost 6 bases, V lost 7 bases, and 11 bases had no gene match. The germline CDR1 and CDR2 sequences are MNHEY and SVGAGI. The CDR3 contains 15 residues. CDR3 region: CASTPFAGGVDTQYF. The CDR3 DNA is TGTGCCAGCACCCCCTTCGCGGGAGGGGTGGATACGCAGTATTTT.

The chain is built from TRBV5-4 and TRBJ1-2; D is uncertain. The CDR3 contains 13 residues. Trimming shortened V by 0 bases and J by 6 bases, and 9 bases separated the two germline ends. Germline CDR1 and CDR2: SGHNT and YYREEE (reference sequence). The CDR3 sequence: CASSLAARDGYTF. The CDR3 DNA follows: TGTGCCAGCAGCTTGGCCGCTCGGGATGGCTACACCTTC. The full variable domain, rest sourced from reference TRBV5-4 and TRBJ1-2, is ETGVTQSPTHLIKTRGQQVTLRCSSQSGHNTVSWYQQALGQGPQFIFQYYREEENGRGNFPPRFSGLQFPNYSSELNVNALELDDSALYLCASSLAARDGYTFGSGTRLTVV.

This chain links TRBV29-1 with TRBJ2-2, with TRBD2 matching over 11 bases. Germline trimming cut 6 bases from V and 1 base from J; bases unmatched to any gene: 7. Germline CDR1 and CDR2: SQVTM and ANQGSEA. This CDR3 contains 16 residues. The CDR3 nucleotides are TGCAGCGTCCACGGACTAGCGGGCATGAACACCGGGGAGCTGTTTTTT. As protein: CSVHGLAGMNTGELFF.